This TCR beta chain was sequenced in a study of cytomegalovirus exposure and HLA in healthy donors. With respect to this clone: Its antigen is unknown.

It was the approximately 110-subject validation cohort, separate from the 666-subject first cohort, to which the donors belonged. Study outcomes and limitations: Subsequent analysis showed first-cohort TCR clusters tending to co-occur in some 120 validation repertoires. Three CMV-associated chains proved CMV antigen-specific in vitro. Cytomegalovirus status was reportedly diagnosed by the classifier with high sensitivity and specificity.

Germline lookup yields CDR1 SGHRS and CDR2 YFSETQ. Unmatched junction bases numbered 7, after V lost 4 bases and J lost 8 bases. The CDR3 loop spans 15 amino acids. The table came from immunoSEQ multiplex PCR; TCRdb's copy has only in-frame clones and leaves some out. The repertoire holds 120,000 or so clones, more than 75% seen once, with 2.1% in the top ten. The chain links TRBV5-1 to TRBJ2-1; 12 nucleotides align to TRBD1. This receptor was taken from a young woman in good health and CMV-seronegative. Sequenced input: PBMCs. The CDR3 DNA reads TGCGCCAGCAGCAACCGGGACAGGGGGCAGGATGAGCAGTTCTTC. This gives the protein CASSNRDRGQDEQFF.